The T cell receptor (beta chain) described here comes from a study of blood T cell repertoires in COVID-19. This CDR3 is built from 12 residues. Deletions cut 1 base from V and 10 bases from J, with 5 bases between. The repertoire was sequenced with immunoSEQ multiplex PCR; TCRdb's copy has only in-frame clones and lacks some. The table lists about 180,000 clones, approximately 85% of them singletons. The sequence was obtained from an elderly woman with acute or convalescent COVID-19. Sequencing was performed on peripheral blood. The chain has TRBV12-3 or TRBV12-4 and TRBJ1-6; no definite D call. CDR3 amino acids: CASSLVRSPLHF. CDR3 nucleotide sequence: TGTGCCAGCAGTTTAGTCAGGTCACCCCTCCACTTT.